The text below deals with one T cell receptor beta chain. Profiled with immunoSEQ multiplex PCR; TCRdb holds only in-frame clones, not every one. This table has 180,000 or so clones, around 93% appearing once. Germline V CDR1 and CDR2: MGHDK, SYGVNS. V was pared by 6 bases and J by 7 bases, with 16 bases between. This CDR3 has 13 residues. The sample comes from a study of control samples from healthy donors and cancer patients. The sequencing input was blood. The chain has TRBV25-1 and TRBJ2-7; a weak D match, TRBD1 (5 bases). The clonotype originates from an older woman in good health. CDR3 bases: TGTGCCAGCAGATCGGACATTTTGATTGAGCAGTACTTC. The encoded protein is CASRSDILIEQYF.